This T cell receptor beta chain was found in a study of blood T cell repertoires in COVID-19. On the study more broadly: Collection of acute and convalescent COVID-19 samples took place in the United States, Italy and Spain. T cells, B-cell-depleted T cells, or PBMCs supplied cDNA or gDNA.

Germline assignment: CDR1 LNHDA and CDR2 SQIVND (reference sequence). With 1 base removed from V and 0 bases from J, the gap between germline ends came to 7 bases. This CDR3 contains 15 residues. This clone was counted between two and nine times. Per the authors' pipeline: Reference gene primer amplification gave estimated nucleated cell counts. Here immunoSEQ multiplex PCR was the method, and the copy in TCRdb shows in-frame clones only, minus some. Clonal size and the V and J genes are those of that table, whereas D and trimming came from the DNA. This sample has under 200,000 clones, with 80% to 90% found just once.

This TCR derives from a man aged 25 to 40 with active or convalescent COVID-19. V is TRBV19 and J is TRBJ1-5; D ambiguous. What was sequenced was peripheral blood. The CDR3: CASSIGSHSNQPQHF. The CDR3 DNA reads TGTGCCAGTAGTATAGGAAGCCATAGCAATCAGCCCCAGCATTTT.